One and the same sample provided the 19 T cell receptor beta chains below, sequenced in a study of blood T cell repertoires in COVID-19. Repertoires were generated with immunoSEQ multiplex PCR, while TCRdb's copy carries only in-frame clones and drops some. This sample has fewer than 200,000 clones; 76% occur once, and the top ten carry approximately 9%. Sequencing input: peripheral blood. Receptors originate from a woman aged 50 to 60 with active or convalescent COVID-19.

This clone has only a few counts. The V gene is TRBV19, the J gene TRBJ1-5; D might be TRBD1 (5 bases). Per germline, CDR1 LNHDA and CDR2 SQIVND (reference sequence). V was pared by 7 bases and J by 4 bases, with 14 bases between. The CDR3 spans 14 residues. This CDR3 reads CASNGPGTNQPQHF. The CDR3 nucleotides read TGTGCCAGTAACGGTCCAGGGACTAATCAGCCCCAGCATTTT.

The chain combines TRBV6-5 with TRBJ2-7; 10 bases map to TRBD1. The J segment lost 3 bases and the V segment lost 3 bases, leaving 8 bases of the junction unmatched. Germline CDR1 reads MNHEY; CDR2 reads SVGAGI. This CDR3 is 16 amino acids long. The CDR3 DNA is TGTGCCAGCAGTTATAGGTGGGGGACAGGGGACTACGAGCAGTACTTC. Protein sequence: CASSYRWGTGDYEQYF.

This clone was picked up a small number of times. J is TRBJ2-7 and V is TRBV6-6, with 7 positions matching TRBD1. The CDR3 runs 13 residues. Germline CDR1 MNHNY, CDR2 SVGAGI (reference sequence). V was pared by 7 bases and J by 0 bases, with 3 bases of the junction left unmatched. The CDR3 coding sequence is TGTGCCAGCAATCGGGACAGCTCCTACGAGCAGTACTTC. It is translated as CASNRDSSYEQYF.

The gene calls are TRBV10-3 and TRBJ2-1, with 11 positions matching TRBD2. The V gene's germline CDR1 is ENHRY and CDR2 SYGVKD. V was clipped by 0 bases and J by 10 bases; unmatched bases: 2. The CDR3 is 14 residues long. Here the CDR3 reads CAISESSGGGEQFF. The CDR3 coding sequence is TGTGCCATCAGTGAGTCTAGCGGGGGGGGAGAGCAGTTCTTC.

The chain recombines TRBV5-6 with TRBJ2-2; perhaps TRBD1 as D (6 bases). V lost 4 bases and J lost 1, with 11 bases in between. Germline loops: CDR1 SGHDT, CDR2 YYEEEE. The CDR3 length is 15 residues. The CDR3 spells CASSPGTKNTGELFF. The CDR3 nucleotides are TGTGCCAGCAGCCCCGGGACAAAGAACACCGGGGAGCTGTTTTTT.

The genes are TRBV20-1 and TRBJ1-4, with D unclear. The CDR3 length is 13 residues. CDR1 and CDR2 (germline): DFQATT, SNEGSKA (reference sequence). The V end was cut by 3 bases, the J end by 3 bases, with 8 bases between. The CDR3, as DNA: TGCAGTGCTAGTTACAGCCCTAATGAAAAACTGTTTTTT. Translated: CSASYSPNEKLFF.

The CDR3: CSASGTSGSRTDTQYF. Here the CDR3 DNA reads TGCAGTGCTAGTGGGACTAGCGGGAGCCGAACAGATACGCAGTATTTT. The chain recombines TRBV20-1 with TRBJ2-3, with 14 nucleotides matching TRBD2. The junction had 5 bases not matched to a gene; V was cut back by 3 bases and J by 3 bases. The CDR3 is made up of 16 amino acids. Germline V lookup: CDR1 DFQATT, CDR2 SNEGSKA (reference sequence).

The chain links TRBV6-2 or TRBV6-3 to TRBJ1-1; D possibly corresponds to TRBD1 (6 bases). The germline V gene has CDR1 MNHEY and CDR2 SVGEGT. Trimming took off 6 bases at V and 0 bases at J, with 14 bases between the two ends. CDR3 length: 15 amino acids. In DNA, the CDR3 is TGTGCCAGCAGCCGCGGACAGATCATGAACACTGAAGCTTTCTTT. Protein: CASSRGQIMNTEAFF.

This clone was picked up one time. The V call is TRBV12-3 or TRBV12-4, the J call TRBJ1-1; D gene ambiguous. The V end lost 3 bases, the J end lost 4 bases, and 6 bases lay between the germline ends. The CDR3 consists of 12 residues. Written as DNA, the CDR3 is TGTGCCAGCAGTTTCCTGTTCACTGAAGCTTTCTTT. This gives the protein CASSFLFTEAFF.

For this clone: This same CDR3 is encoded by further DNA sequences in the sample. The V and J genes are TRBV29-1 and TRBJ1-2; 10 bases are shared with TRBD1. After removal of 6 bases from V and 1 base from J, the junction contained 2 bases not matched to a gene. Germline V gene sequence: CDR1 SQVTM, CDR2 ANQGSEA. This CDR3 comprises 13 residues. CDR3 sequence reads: CSVRDRGNYGYTF. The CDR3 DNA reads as TGCAGCGTGAGGGACAGGGGTAACTATGGCTACACCTTC.

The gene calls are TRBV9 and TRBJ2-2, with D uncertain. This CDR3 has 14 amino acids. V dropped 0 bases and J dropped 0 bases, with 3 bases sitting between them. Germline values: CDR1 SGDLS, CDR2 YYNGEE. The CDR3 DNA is TGTGCCAGCAGCGTAGTCGCGAACACCGGGGAGCTGTTTTTT. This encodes CASSVVANTGELFF.

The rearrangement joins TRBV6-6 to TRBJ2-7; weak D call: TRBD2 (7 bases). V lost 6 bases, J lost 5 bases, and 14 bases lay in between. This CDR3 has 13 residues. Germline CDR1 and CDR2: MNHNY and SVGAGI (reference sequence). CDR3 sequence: CASRGGRGDEQYF. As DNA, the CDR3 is TGTGCCAGCAGGGGGGGGCGCGGGGACGAGCAGTACTTC.

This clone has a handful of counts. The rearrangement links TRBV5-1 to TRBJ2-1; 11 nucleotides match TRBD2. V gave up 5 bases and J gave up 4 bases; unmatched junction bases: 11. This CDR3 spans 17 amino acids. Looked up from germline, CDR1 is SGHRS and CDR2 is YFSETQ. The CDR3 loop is CASSLAGGTTFYNEQFF. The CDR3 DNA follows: TGCGCCAGCAGTTTAGCGGGAGGGACGACCTTTTACAATGAGCAGTTCTTC.

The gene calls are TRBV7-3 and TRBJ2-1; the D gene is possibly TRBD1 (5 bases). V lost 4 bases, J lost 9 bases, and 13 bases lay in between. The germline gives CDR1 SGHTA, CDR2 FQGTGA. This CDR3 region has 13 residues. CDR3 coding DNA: TGTGCCAGCAGCTCCCAGGGATCGGGTGAGCAGTTCTTC. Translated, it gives CASSSQGSGEQFF.

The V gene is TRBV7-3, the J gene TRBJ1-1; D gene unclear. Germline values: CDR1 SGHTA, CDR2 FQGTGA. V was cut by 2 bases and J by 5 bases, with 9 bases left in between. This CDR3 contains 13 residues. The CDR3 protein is CASSLSEETEAFF. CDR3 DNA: TGTGCCAGCAGCTTATCGGAGGAAACTGAAGCTTTCTTT.

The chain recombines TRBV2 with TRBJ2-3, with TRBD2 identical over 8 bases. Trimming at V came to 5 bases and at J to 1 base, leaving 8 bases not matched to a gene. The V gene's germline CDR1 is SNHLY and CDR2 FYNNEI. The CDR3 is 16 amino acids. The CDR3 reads CASSRTGLAGTDTQYF. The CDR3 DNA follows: TGTGCCAGCAGTCGTACCGGACTAGCTGGCACAGATACGCAGTATTTT.

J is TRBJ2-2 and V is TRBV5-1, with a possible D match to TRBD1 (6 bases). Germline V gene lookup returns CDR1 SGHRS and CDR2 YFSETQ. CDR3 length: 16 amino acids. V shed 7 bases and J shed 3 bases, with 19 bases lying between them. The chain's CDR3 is CASCRDTPPDTGELFF. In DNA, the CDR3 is TGCGCCAGCTGTCGGGACACACCCCCCGACACCGGGGAGCTGTTTTTT.

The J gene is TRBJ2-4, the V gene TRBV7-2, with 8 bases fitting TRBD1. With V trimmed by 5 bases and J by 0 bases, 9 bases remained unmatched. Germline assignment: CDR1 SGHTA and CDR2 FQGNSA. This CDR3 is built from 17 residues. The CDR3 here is CASSPRTGTLAKNIQYF. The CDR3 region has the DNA TGTGCCAGCAGCCCCCGGACAGGGACGTTAGCCAAAAACATTCAGTACTTC.

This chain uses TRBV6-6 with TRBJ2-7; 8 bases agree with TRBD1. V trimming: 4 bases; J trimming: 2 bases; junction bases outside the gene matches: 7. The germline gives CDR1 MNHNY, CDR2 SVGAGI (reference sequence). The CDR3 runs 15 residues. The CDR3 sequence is CASSSPGQVTYEQYF. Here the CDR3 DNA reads TGTGCCAGCAGTTCTCCGGGACAGGTCACCTACGAGCAGTACTTC.